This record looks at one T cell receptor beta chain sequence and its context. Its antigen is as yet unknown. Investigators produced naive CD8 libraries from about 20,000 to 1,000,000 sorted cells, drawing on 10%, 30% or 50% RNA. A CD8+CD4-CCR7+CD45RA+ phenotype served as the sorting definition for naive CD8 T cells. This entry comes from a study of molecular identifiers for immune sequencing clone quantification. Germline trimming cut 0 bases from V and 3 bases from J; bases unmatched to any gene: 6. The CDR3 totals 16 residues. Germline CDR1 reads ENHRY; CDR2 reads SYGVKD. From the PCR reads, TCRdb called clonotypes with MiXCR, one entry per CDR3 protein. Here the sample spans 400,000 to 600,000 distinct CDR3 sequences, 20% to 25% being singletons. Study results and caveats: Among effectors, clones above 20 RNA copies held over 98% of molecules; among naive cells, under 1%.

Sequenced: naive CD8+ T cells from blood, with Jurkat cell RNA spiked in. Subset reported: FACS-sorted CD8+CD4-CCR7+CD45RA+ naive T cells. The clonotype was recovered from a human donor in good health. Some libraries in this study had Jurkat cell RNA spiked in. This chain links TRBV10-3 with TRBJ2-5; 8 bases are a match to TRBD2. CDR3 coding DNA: TGTGCCATCAGTGAGTCGAGGCAGGGACTAGAAGAGACCCAGTACTTC. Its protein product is CAISESRQGLEETQYF.